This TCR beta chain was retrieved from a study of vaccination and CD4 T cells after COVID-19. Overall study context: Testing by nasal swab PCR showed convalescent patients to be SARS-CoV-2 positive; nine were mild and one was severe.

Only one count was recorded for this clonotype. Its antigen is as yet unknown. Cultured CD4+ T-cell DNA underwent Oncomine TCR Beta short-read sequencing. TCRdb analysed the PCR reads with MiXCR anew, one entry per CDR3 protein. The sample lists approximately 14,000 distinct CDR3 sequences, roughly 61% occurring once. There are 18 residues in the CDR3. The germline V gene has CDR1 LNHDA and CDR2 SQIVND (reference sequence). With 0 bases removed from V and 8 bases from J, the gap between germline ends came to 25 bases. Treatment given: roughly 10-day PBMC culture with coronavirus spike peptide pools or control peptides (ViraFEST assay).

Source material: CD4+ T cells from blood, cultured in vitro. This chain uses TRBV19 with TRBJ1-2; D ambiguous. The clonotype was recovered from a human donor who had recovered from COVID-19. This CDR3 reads CASSIDHLAPGTVSGYTF. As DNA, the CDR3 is TGTGCCAGTAGTATAGATCACTTAGCCCCGGGAACGGTTAGCGGCTACACCTTC.